This TCR beta chain derives from a study of early T cells in non-severe SARS-CoV-2 infection. Study context: Whole-blood bulk RNA, unsorted, was sequenced, and chains were unpaired.

A single record per CDR3 protein comes from TCRdb applying MiXCR to the 5' RACE reads. The table shows tens of thousands of distinct CDR3 sequences, with around 9.7% occurring only once. Germline V gives CDR1 SQVTM, CDR2 ANQGSEA. The CDR3 covers 16 residues. The V end lost 7 bases, the J end lost 0 bases, and 19 bases lay between the germline ends. The source material was whole blood. The sequence was obtained from an adult who was a healthcare worker with PCR-confirmed SARS-CoV-2 infection or an uninfected control (not recorded which). The V and J genes are TRBV29-1 and TRBJ2-1; D possibly corresponds to TRBD2 (5 bases). Here the CDR3 reads CSAGEGRGSSYNEQFF. As DNA, the CDR3 is TGCAGCGCCGGCGAGGGTCGCGGAAGCTCCTACAATGAGCAGTTCTTC.